What follows describes a single T cell receptor beta chain. The CDR3 is 15 residues long. Trimming pared 0 bases from V and 8 bases from J, leaving 17 bases between. The germline gives CDR1 SGHKS, CDR2 YYEKEE (reference sequence). Assay: immunoSEQ multiplex PCR; the TCRdb copy retains only in-frame clones and omits some. The sample has 25,000 to 35,000 clones; about 94% are singletons. The data belong to a study of T cell clones after liver transplantation. The overall study: A pre-transplant mixed lymphocyte reaction with TCRbeta sequencing defined graft-donor-reactive clones followed in post-transplant blood. Three of eight recipients were HCV-positive; others had non-autoimmune, non-viral indications. Samples came pre-transplant, pre-randomization before withdrawal, and post-randomization after withdrawal ended.

The sequence was collected from a human patient who received a liver transplant. Some T cells may be supplied by the graft donor. The input for sequencing was CD8+ T cells from blood, taken 12 months after liver transplant. The chain carries TRBV5-5 and TRBJ1-2; the D gene is possibly TRBD1 (6 bases). CDR3 sequence (DNA): TGTGCCAGCAGCTTGGCCTCCTTAGGGGGGCACGGCTACACCTTC. Its protein is CASSLASLGGHGYTF.